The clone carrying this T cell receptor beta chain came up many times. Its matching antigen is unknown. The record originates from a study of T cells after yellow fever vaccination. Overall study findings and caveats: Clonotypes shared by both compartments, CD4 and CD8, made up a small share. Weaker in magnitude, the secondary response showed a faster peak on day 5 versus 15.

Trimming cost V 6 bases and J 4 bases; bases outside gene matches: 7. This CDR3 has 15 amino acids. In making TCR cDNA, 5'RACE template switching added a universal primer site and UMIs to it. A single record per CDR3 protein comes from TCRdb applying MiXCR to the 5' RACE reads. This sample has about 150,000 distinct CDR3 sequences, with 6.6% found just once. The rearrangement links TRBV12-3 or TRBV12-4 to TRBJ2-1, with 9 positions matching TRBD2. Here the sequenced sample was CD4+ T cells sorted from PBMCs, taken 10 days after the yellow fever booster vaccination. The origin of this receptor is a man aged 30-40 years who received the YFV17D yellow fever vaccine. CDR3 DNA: TGTGCCAGCAGAAGTAGCGGGAGCGTATACAATGAGCAGTTCTTC. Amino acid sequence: CASRSSGSVYNEQFF.